Listed here are 11 T cell receptor beta chains from one sample, sequenced in a study of radiation and T cells in renal cell carcinoma (dated by TCRdb to the early 2020s). The library was produced with the immunoSEQ multiplex PCR assay. Sourced from immuneACCESS, this table was stored by TCRdb with only in-frame sequences that have V and J called. A share of the clones is absent; for the studies checked, an unresolved V gene accounts for under half, and the remainder has no known explanation. This sample holds 120,000 to 150,000 clones; around 90% were observed only once. Of the sample, approximately 4% falls within the top ten clones. The sample's time point, from its label and the paper: baseline pretreatment blood. The sample's treatment or condition label, in plain terms: 15 Gy SBRT to primary tumor, nephrectomy 4 weeks later. The specimen comprised blood, sampled from a patient whose treatment included radiotherapy and nephrectomy. These receptors were taken from a woman in her 70s with renal cell carcinoma.

This clone was picked up a small number of times. This chain uses TRBV5-1 with TRBJ1-1, with unresolved D. The CDR3 runs to 15 residues. Germline V gives CDR1 SGHRS, CDR2 YFSETQ. The V gene lost 0 bases and the J gene lost 4 bases, with 13 bases spanning the gap. The CDR3 nucleotides are TGCGCCAGCAGCTTGGTCTTAGGAGTTAGCACTGAAGCTTTCTTT. Its protein is CASSLVLGVSTEAFF. Drawing the rest from reference TRBV5-1 and TRBJ1-1, the complete variable domain is KAGVTQTPRYLIKTRGQQVTLSCSPISGHRSVSWYQQTPGQGLQFLFEYFSETQRNKGNFPGRFSGRQFSNSRSEMNVSTLELGDSALYLCASSLVLGVSTEAFFGQGTRLTVV.

The chain recombines TRBV6-6 with TRBJ2-7, with a weak D call TRBD2 (6 bases). V was pared by 5 bases and J by 3 bases, with 11 bases between. The CDR3 runs 13 residues. Germline CDR1 and CDR2: MNHNY and SVGAGI (reference sequence). The DNA of the CDR3 is TGTGCCAGCAGTACGGGACTCAACTACGAGCAGTACTTC. Residues: CASSTGLNYEQYF.

The chain links TRBV5-1 to TRBJ2-5; 9 bases line up with TRBD1. The CDR3 contains 15 residues. The trim removed 0 bases at V and 5 bases at J, leaving 5 bases unmatched. The germline gives CDR1 SGHRS, CDR2 YFSETQ. The CDR3 here is CASSLEGTGWETQYF. The CDR3, as DNA: TGCGCCAGCAGCTTGGAGGGGACAGGGTGGGAGACCCAGTACTTC.

The DNA for the CDR3 is TGTGCCAGCAGTTACTCGAAAGCTTTCCATGAGCAGTTCTTC. It specifies CASSYSKAFHEQFF. The genes are TRBV6-5 and TRBJ2-1; unclear D gene. CDR1 MNHEY and CDR2 SVGAGI come from the germline V gene. Trimming took 0 bases from V and 8 from J, leaving 11 bases between them. There are 14 residues in the CDR3.

V gene TRBV6-4 combines with J gene TRBJ2-2; D gene unclear. The CDR3 contains 16 residues. CDR1 MRHNA and CDR2 SNTAGT come from the germline V gene. Trimming pared 3 bases from V and 2 bases from J, leaving 13 bases between. CDR3 sequence reads: CASSERPWRNTGELFF. CDR3 coding DNA: TGTGCCAGCAGTGAGCGTCCCTGGCGAAACACCGGGGAGCTGTTTTTT.

This sequence joins TRBV7-2 and TRBJ2-1, with 11 bases lining up with TRBD2. This CDR3 is 16 amino acids long. CDR1 and CDR2 from the germline V gene are SGHTA and FQGNSA. J was trimmed by 4 bases and V by 2 bases; bases with no gene match: 4. Written as DNA, the CDR3 is TGTGCCAGCAGCTTACTATTAGCGGGGGGGTACAATGAGCAGTTCTTC. This codes for CASSLLLAGGYNEQFF.

J is TRBJ2-5 and V is TRBV2, with TRBD2 matching 7 bases. The CDR3 is made up of 16 amino acids. The germline V gene encodes CDR1 SNHLY and CDR2 FYNNEI. The V segment lost 6 bases and the J segment 2 bases; nucleotides outside the gene matches: 12. CDR3 sequence: CASSKDAGVLQETQYF. CDR3 nucleotides: TGTGCCAGCAGCAAAGATGCGGGGGTCCTTCAAGAGACCCAGTACTTC.

The chain employs TRBV5-8 and TRBJ2-1; perhaps TRBD2 as D (5 bases). The ends were cut back, 0 bases at V and 4 bases at J, with 11 bases in the middle. Germline V CDR1 and CDR2: SGHTS, YDEGEE. The CDR3 totals 15 residues. CDR3 sequence reads: CASSLGLAQYNEQFF. The CDR3 coding sequence is TGTGCCAGCAGCTTGGGCCTAGCCCAATACAATGAGCAGTTCTTC. Variable domain in full (rest from reference TRBV5-8 and TRBJ2-1): EAGVTQSPTHLIKTRGQQATLRCSPISGHTSVYWYQQALGLGLQFLLWYDEGEERNRGNFPPRFSGRQFPNYSSELNVNALELEDSALYLCASSLGLAQYNEQFFGPGTRLTVL.

V and J are TRBV5-6 and TRBJ2-7, with TRBD1 identical over 9 bases. The CDR3 loop spans 14 amino acids. The trim removed 4 bases at V and 4 bases at J, leaving 6 bases unmatched. Germline CDR1 and CDR2: SGHDT and YYEEEE. As DNA, the CDR3 is TGTGCCAGCAGCCGTGGACAGGGGTGGTACGAGCAGTACTTC. It yields the protein CASSRGQGWYEQYF.

The chain carries TRBV7-2 and TRBJ2-1, with 14 bases that match TRBD2. The CDR3 runs 14 residues. Germline V gene sequence: CDR1 SGHTA, CDR2 FQGNSA. Trimming removed 7 bases from V and 9 bases from J; junction bases left unmatched: 5. The CDR3 region is CASTRTSGGIEQFF. The CDR3, as DNA: TGTGCCAGCACCAGGACTAGCGGGGGGATTGAGCAGTTCTTC.

This rearrangement joins TRBV7-2 to TRBJ2-3; TRBD2 matches 9 bases. J gave up 4 bases and V 1 base, and 15 bases lay outside the gene matches. CDR3 length: 19 amino acids. Germline CDR1 and CDR2: SGHTA and FQGNSA. The chain's CDR3 is CASSLDWVRAGGPPDTQYF. The CDR3 DNA sequence: TGTGCCAGCAGCTTAGATTGGGTTCGTGCGGGGGGGCCCCCAGATACGCAGTATTTT.